The sequence of this TCR beta chain was determined in a study of blood T cells in healthy people across ages. Findings and limits, study-wide: Per-million-T-cell TCR beta diversity fell roughly linearly with age.

A J-beta primer mix and a sample-barcoded 5' primer were used in a second PCR of about 7 to 12 cycles. Each cDNA molecule was tagged by a template-switch adaptor with 12 random nucleotides. TCRdb re-called the 5' RACE reads with MiXCR, one entry per CDR3 protein. The sample has roughly 680,000 distinct CDR3 sequences, around 49% seen once. As for this clonotype: Antigen unknown.

The CDR3 sequence is 12 residues long. In germline, CDR1 is MDHEN, CDR2 SYDVKM. V dropped 2 bases and J dropped 7 bases, with 8 bases sitting between them. The J gene is TRBJ1-2, the V gene TRBV28; D perhaps matches TRBD1 (5 bases). The origin of this receptor is a woman aged 60-75 years in good health. Source material: blood. The CDR3 sequence is CASSLQTAGYTF. CDR3 nucleotides: TGTGCCAGCAGTTTACAGACAGCTGGCTACACCTTC.